Listed below are T cell receptor beta chains from one sample, sequenced in a study of CD8+CD57+ T cells in acquired aplastic anemia. TCRdb recomputed calls from the reads with MiXCR, one row per CDR3 protein. The table lists under 250,000 distinct CDR3 sequences, about 37% of them singletons. The sequencing input was sorted CD4+, CD8+, or CD8+CD57+ T cells (not recorded which) from PBMCs. The receptors originated from a human donor in good health, serving as a control. The CDR3 runs from the conserved cysteine through the conserved F or W. A D gene is named only where the DNA matches it firmly. Rows may omit the clone size; those that give it use once, few, many or a size class.

>TRBJ2-7|NA|TRBV25-1|TRBD1
CASSRLDRGRVEQYF
TGTGCCAGCAGTAGGCTAGACAGGGGGCGCGTGGAGCAGTACTTC
>TRBJ2-7|NA|TRBV15|TRBD2
CATSPGGDSYEQYF
TGTGCCACCAGCCCCGGGGGGGATTCCTACGAGCAGTACTTC
>TRBJ2-4|NA|TRBV20-1|TRBD2
CSASGLAGGPADIQYF
TGCAGTGCTAGTGGACTAGCGGGAGGGCCGGCGGACATTCAGTACTTC
>TRBJ1-1|once|TRBV10-3|NA
CAISEQRGNTEAFF
TGTGCCATCAGTGAACAGCGGGGTAACACTGAAGCTTTCTTT
>TRBJ2-7|few|TRBV20-1|TRBD2
CSAPSGGVFSEQYF
TGCAGTGCTCCCAGCGGGGGGGTTTTTAGCGAGCAGTACTTC
>TRBJ1-2|NA|TRBV29-1|NA
CSVRRGGNYGYTF
TGCAGCGTTCGCCGGGGGGGCAACTATGGCTACACCTTC
>TRBJ2-5|few|TRBV5-4|NA
CASSFLGLDQETQYF
TGTGCCAGCAGCTTCCTGGGATTAGACCAAGAGACCCAGTACTTC
>TRBJ2-7|few|TRBV30|TRBD2
CAWSVSSGYEQYF
TGTGCCTGGAGTGTTTCTAGCGGGTACGAGCAGTACTTC
>TRBJ2-3|many|TRBV6-6|NA
CASSYRGGDTQYF
TGTGCCAGCAGTTACAGGGGGGGCGATACGCAGTATTTT
>TRBJ2-1|many|TRBV19|NA
CARLIGGGEQFF
TGTGCCAGACTGATAGGTGGCGGCGAGCAGTTCTTC
>TRBJ1-1|NA|TRBV7-8|NA
CASSVGPGRESNTEAFF
TGTGCCAGCAGCGTAGGGCCCGGCCGGGAGTCCAACACTGAAGCTTTCTTT
>TRBJ1-2|NA|TRBV2|NA
CASTRWAATNYGYTF
TGTGCCAGCACACGATGGGCAGCCACTAACTATGGCTACACCTTC
>TRBJ2-3|many|TRBV6-4|NA
CASSEEGTDTDTQYF
TGTGCCAGCAGTGAGGAAGGGACGGACACAGATACGCAGTATTTT
>TRBJ1-6|NA|TRBV2|TRBD1
CASRGDRAKSPLHF
TGTGCCAGCAGGGGGGACAGGGCCAAATCACCCCTCCACTTT
>TRBJ2-2|once|TRBV19|NA
CASRLQGTGTGELFF
TGTGCCAGCCGACTACAGGGTACGGGCACCGGGGAGCTGTTTTTT
>TRBJ1-2|many|TRBV2|NA
CASTNGWFFSDGYTF
TGTGCCAGCACCAACGGTTGGTTCTTTTCAGATGGCTACACCTTC
>TRBJ2-7|many|TRBV7-9|TRBD1
CASSKDRDSAYEQYF
TGTGCCAGCAGCAAAGACCGGGACAGTGCCTACGAGCAGTACTTC
>TRBJ1-1|many|TRBV10-3|NA
CAMSRGLGNTEAFF
TGTGCCATGAGCAGGGGATTGGGTAACACTGAAGCTTTCTTT
>TRBJ2-7|few|TRBV30|TRBD2
CAWSVGLAGTYEQYF
TGTGCCTGGAGTGTCGGTCTAGCGGGTACCTACGAGCAGTACTTC
>TRBJ2-3|NA|TRBV7-9|NA
CASRSQSTDTQYF
TGTGCCAGCAGGTCCCAGAGCACAGATACGCAGTATTTT
>TRBJ2-7|few|TRBV20-1|TRBD2
CSALAGGPVEQYF
TGCAGTGCCCTAGCGGGGGGGCCTGTGGAGCAGTACTTC
>TRBJ2-5|many|TRBV2|NA
CASTQTEGMLPTQYF
TGTGCCAGCACCCAAACGGAGGGGATGTTACCGACCCAGTACTTC
>TRBJ1-5|many|TRBV5-6|NA
CASSSLNNQPQHF
TGTGCCAGCAGCTCCCTTAACAATCAGCCCCAGCATTTT
>TRBJ1-1|few|TRBV19|NA
CASSMGRTTEAFF
TGTGCCAGTAGTATGGGACGAACCACTGAAGCTTTCTTT
>TRBJ2-1|NA|TRBV7-2|NA
CASSFNGEQFF
TGTGCCAGCAGCTTTAATGGTGAGCAGTTCTTC
>TRBJ2-7|NA|TRBV15|TRBD1
CATSRTGAGRTFYEQYF
TGTGCCACCAGCAGGACAGGGGCCGGAAGGACTTTCTACGAGCAGTACTTC
>TRBJ2-7|many|TRBV19|NA
CASSPHSAPYEQYF
TGTGCCAGTAGTCCGCACAGTGCCCCTTACGAGCAGTACTTC
>TRBJ2-5|NA|TRBV12-3/TRBV12-4|NA
CASTPGLGETQYF
TGTGCCAGCACTCCAGGGTTAGGTGAGACCCAGTACTTC
>TRBJ2-7|NA|TRBV7-9|TRBD1
CASSHRDRVAEQYF
TGTGCCAGCAGCCACCGGGACAGGGTTGCCGAGCAGTACTTC
>TRBJ1-2|many|TRBV29-1|TRBD1
CSVGLPGQGTYGYTF
TGCAGCGTTGGCCTCCCCGGACAGGGTACCTATGGCTACACCTTC
>TRBJ1-6|many|TRBV5-1|TRBD1
CASSWDRGSPLHF
TGCGCCAGCAGCTGGGACAGGGGATCACCCCTCCACTTT
>TRBJ2-5|NA|TRBV5-1|TRBD2
CANSLAGGLWETQYF
TGCGCCAACAGCTTAGCGGGGGGGCTTTGGGAGACCCAGTACTTC
>TRBJ2-5|many|TRBV11-2|TRBD1
CASSFRGQGGETQYF
TGTGCCAGCAGCTTCAGGGGACAGGGAGGGGAGACCCAGTACTTC
>TRBJ2-1|NA|TRBV10-3|TRBD2
CAISRSGRALSGNEQFF
TGTGCCATTTCCCGTAGCGGGAGGGCCTTATCTGGCAATGAGCAGTTCTTC
>TRBJ2-3|many|TRBV20-1|NA
CSARDPRDTDTQYF
TGCAGTGCTAGAGATCCCAGGGACACAGATACGCAGTATTTT
>TRBJ2-1|NA|TRBV2|NA
CASGGANEQFF
TGTGCCAGCGGGGGGGCCAATGAGCAGTTCTTC
>TRBJ1-3|NA|TRBV4-2|NA
CASSQRSQGLSGNTIYF
TGTGCCAGCAGCCAAAGATCCCAGGGGCTCTCTGGAAACACCATATATTTT
>TRBJ1-2|many|TRBV5-4|NA
CASTNGEVNTF
TGTGCCAGCACCAACGGAGAGGTTAACACCTTC
>TRBJ2-7|many|TRBV10-3|NA
CAISEQAGSSYEQYF
TGTGCCATCAGTGAGCAGGCGGGGAGCTCCTACGAGCAGTACTTC
>TRBJ1-2|many|TRBV6-1|TRBD1
CASSATGTGSYGYTF
TGTGCCAGCAGTGCGACCGGGACAGGGAGTTATGGCTACACCTTC
>TRBJ2-7|few|TRBV15|TRBD1
CATSRDRTGLPYEQYF
TGTGCCACCAGCAGAGATCGGACAGGGCTGCCCTACGAGCAGTACTTC
>TRBJ2-7|few|TRBV6-1|TRBD2
CASSLAGGPSYEQYF
TGTGCCAGCAGTCTAGCGGGAGGCCCCTCCTACGAGCAGTACTTC
>TRBJ1-2|NA|TRBV29-1|NA
CSLQIRQVVYGYTF
TGCAGCCTCCAAATTCGACAGGTTGTCTATGGCTACACCTTC
>TRBJ1-1|many|TRBV20-1|TRBD1
CSARDGTGVNTEAFF
TGCAGTGCTAGAGATGGGACAGGGGTGAACACTGAAGCTTTCTTT
>TRBJ2-7|NA|TRBV7-2|TRBD2
CASSLGYSGRREQYF
TGTGCCAGCAGCTTGGGGTACAGCGGGAGGCGAGAGCAGTACTTC
>TRBJ2-1|many|TRBV7-9|TRBD2
CASSSGLATVYNEQFF
TGTGCCAGCAGCTCGGGACTAGCGACAGTCTACAATGAGCAGTTCTTC
>TRBJ2-5|NA|TRBV15|NA
CATSSGWTQYF
TGTGCCACCAGCAGTGGGTGGACCCAGTACTTC
>TRBJ2-7|few|TRBV5-6|TRBD2
CASSLLLPSGAGVYHEQYF
TGTGCCAGCAGCCTACTACTTCCTAGCGGGGCGGGGGTCTACCACGAGCAGTACTTC